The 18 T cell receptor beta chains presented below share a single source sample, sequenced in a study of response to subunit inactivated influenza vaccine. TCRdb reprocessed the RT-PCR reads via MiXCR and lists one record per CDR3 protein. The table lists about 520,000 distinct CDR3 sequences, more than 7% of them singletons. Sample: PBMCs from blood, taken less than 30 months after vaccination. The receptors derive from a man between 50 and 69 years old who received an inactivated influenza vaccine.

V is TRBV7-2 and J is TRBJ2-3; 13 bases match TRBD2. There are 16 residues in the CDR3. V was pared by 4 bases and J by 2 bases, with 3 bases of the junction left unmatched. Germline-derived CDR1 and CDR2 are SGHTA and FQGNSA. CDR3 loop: CASSSLAGGTTDTQYF. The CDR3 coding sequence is TGTGCCAGCAGCTCACTAGCGGGGGGGACCACAGATACGCAGTATTTT.

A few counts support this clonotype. CDR3 loop: CASSAPSGGVSYEQYF. In DNA, the CDR3 is TGTGCCAGCAGTGCCCCTAGCGGGGGGGTCTCCTACGAGCAGTACTTC. V is TRBV12-3 or TRBV12-4 and J is TRBJ2-7, with 12 nucleotides matching TRBD2. There are 16 residues in the CDR3. Trimming cost V 5 bases and J 0 bases; bases outside gene matches: 5.

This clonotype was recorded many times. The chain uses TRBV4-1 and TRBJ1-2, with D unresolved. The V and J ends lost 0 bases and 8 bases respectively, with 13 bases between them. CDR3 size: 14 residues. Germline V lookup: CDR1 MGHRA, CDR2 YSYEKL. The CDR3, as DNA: TGCGCCAGCAGCCAAGATGTGAGAACGGGGGGCTACACCTTC. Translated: CASSQDVRTGGYTF.

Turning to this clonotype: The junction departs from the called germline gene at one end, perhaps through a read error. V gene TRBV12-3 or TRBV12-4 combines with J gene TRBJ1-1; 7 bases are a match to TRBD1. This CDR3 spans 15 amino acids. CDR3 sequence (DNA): TGTTCCAGCAGTCTTCGGGCAGGGGGAGGCACTGAAGCTTTCTTT. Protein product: CSSSLRAGGGTEAFF.

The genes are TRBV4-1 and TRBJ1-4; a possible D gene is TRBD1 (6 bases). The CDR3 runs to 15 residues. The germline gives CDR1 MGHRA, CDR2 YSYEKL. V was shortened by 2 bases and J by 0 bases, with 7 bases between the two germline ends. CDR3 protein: CASSQTGTTNEKLFF. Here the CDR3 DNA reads TGCGCCAGCAGCCAAACAGGGACAACTAATGAAAAACTGTTTTTT.

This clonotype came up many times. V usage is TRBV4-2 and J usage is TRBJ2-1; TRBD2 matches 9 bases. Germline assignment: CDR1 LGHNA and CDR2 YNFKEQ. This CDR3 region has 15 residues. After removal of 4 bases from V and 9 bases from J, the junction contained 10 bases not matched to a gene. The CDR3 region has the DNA TGTGCCAGCAGCCCGGCCGGGACTAGCAAGGGTGAGCAGTTCTTC. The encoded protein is CASSPAGTSKGEQFF.

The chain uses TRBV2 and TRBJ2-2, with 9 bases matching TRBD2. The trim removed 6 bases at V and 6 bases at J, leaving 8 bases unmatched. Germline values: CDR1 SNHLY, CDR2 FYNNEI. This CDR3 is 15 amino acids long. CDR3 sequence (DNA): TGTGCCAGCAGATTCGGACTAGCGTCATCCGGGGAGCTGTTTTTT. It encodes CASRFGLASSGELFF.

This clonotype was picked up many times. The CDR3 coding sequence is TGTGCCAGCAGCCTATACTACGGCTCTGGAAACACCATATATTTT. The encoded protein is CASSLYYGSGNTIYF. The rearrangement joins TRBV7-2 to TRBJ1-3; D is ambiguous. From germline, CDR1 is SGHTA and CDR2 FQGNSA. The V end was cut by 5 bases, the J end by 0 bases, with 11 bases between. This CDR3 is built from 15 residues.

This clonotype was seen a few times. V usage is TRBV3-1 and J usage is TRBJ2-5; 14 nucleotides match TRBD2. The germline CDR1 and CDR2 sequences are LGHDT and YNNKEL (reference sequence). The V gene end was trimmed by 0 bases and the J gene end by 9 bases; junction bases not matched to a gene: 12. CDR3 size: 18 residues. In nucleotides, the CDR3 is TGTGCCAGCAGCCAAGATGGGACTAGCGGGAGTATTAGCGTGTCCCAGTACTTC. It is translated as CASSQDGTSGSISVSQYF.

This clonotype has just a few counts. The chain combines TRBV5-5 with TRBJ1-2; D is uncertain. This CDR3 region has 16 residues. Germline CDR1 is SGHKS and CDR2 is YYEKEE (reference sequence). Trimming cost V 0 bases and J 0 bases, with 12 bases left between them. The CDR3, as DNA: TGTGCCAGCAGCTTGGCCACCCTACGCTCTAACTATGGCTACACCTTC. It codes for CASSLATLRSNYGYTF.

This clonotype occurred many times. DNA of the CDR3: TGCAGTAAAACTCCGAGCTCCTACAATGAGCAGTTCTTC. Amino acids: CSKTPSSYNEQFF. V gene TRBV20-1 combines with J gene TRBJ2-1, with D unresolved. V was pared by 8 bases and J by 0 bases, with 11 bases between. This CDR3 spans 13 amino acids. Germline CDR1 reads DFQATT; CDR2 reads SNEGSKA (reference sequence).

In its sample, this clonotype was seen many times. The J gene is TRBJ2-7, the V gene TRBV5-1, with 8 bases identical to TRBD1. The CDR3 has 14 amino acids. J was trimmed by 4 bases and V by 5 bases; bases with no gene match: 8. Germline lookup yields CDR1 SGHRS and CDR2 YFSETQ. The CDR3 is CASSFDRGVYEQYF. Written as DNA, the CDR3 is TGCGCCAGCAGTTTTGACAGGGGAGTTTACGAGCAGTACTTC.

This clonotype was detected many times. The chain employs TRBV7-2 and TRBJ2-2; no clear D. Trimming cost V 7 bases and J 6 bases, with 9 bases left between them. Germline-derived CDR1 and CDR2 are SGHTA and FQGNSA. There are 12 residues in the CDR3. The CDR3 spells CASTTEPGELFF. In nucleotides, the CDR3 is TGTGCCAGCACCACGGAGCCCGGGGAGCTGTTTTTT.

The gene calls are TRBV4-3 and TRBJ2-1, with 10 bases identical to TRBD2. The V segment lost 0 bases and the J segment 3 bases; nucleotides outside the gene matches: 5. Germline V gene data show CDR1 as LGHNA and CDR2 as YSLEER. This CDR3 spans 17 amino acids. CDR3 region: CASSQDWGLAIYNEQFF. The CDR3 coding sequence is TGCGCCAGCAGCCAAGATTGGGGACTAGCGATCTACAATGAGCAGTTCTTC.

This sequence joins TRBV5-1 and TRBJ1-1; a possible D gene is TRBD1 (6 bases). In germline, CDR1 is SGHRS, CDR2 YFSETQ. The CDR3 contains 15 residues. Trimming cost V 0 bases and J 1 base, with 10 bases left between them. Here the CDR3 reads CASSLAGHRNTEAFF. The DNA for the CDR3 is TGCGCCAGCAGCTTGGCGGGACATCGGAACACTGAAGCTTTCTTT. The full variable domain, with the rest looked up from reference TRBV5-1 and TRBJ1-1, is KAGVTQTPRYLIKTRGQQVTLSCSPISGHRSVSWYQQTPGQGLQFLFEYFSETQRNKGNFPGRFSGRQFSNSRSEMNVSTLELGDSALYLCASSLAGHRNTEAFFGQGTRLTVV.

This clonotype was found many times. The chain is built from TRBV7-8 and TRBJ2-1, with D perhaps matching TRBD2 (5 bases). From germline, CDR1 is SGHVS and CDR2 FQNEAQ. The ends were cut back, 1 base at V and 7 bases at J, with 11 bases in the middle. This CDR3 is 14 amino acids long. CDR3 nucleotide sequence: TGTGCCAGCAGCTTAGTCGGCCGGAGGAATGAGCAGTTCTTC. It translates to CASSLVGRRNEQFF.

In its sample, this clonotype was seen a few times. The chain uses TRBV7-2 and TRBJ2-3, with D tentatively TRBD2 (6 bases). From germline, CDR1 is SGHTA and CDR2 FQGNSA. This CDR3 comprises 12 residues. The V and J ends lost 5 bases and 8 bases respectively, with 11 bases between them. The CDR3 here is CASSQTRSTQYF. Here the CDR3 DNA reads TGTGCCAGCAGCCAGACTAGGTCTACGCAGTATTTT.

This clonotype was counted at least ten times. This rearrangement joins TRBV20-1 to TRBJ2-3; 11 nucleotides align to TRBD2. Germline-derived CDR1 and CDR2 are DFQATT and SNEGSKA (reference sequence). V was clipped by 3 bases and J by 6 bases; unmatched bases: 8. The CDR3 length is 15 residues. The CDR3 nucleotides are TGCAGTGCTAGGCGTACTAGCGGGAGAGGGGATACGCAGTATTTT. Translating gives CSARRTSGRGDTQYF.